A selection of T cell receptor beta chains follows, all from one sample in a study of blood T cell repertoires in COVID-19. The table came from immunoSEQ multiplex PCR; TCRdb's copy has only in-frame clones and leaves some out. The sample has more than 55,000 clones, roughly 80% seen once. The material sequenced was peripheral blood. Receptor source: a woman in her seventies with acute or convalescent COVID-19. The CDR3 runs from the conserved cysteine through the conserved F or W.

J gene: TRBJ1-1; V gene: TRBV19; CDR3 protein: CASSIVAEGTEAFF
J gene: TRBJ2-7; V gene: TRBV11-2; CDR3 protein: CASSSPGQGRNEQYF
J gene: TRBJ1-6; V gene: TRBV7-8; CDR3 protein: CASSRQEGASPLHF
J gene: TRBJ2-1; V gene: TRBV18; CDR3 protein: CASSPSDGTLASEQFF
J gene: TRBJ1-1; V gene: TRBV2; CDR3 protein: CASSVQGAEAFF
J gene: TRBJ2-3; V gene: TRBV7-3; CDR3 protein: CASSLGGQSTDTQYF
J gene: TRBJ1-1; V gene: TRBV3-1/TRBV3-2; CDR3 protein: CASSQVGQEAFF
J gene: TRBJ2-3; V gene: TRBV10-1; CDR3 protein: CASSDSGDRDTQYF
J gene: TRBJ2-1; V gene: TRBV14; CDR3 protein: CASSHLGQGVYNEQFF
J gene: TRBJ2-2; V gene: TRBV2; CDR3 protein: CAIQGVNTGELFF
J gene: TRBJ2-7; V gene: TRBV27; CDR3 protein: CASSSRTGGYEQYF
J gene: TRBJ1-1; V gene: TRBV19; CDR3 protein: CASSTPDRGPTEAFF
J gene: TRBJ2-3; V gene: TRBV12-3/TRBV12-4; CDR3 protein: CASSLGPPATQYF
J gene: TRBJ2-6; V gene: TRBV5-6; CDR3 protein: CASSLAGGFAGANVLTF
J gene: TRBJ1-2; V gene: TRBV12-3/TRBV12-4; CDR3 protein: CASSPRGYYGYTF
J gene: TRBJ1-1; V gene: TRBV6-5; CDR3 protein: CASSYSGVEYTEAFF
J gene: TRBJ2-2; V gene: TRBV19; CDR3 protein: CASSIGVGQGGTGELFF
J gene: TRBJ2-3; V gene: TRBV7-6; CDR3 protein: CASSLEASGQGTQYF
J gene: TRBJ2-2; V gene: TRBV11-2; CDR3 protein: CASSLAGGAVLFF
J gene: TRBJ1-1; V gene: TRBV14; CDR3 protein: CASSQEGGNTEAFF
J gene: TRBJ2-3; V gene: TRBV5-1; CDR3 protein: CASSLVRGSSTDTQYF
J gene: TRBJ1-2; V gene: TRBV9; CDR3 protein: CASSVGGQGYYGYTF
J gene: TRBJ2-1; V gene: TRBV5-1; CDR3 protein: CASSPDYNEQFF
J gene: TRBJ2-1; V gene: TRBV11-3; CDR3 protein: CASSLRTTDNEQFF
J gene: TRBJ1-2; V gene: TRBV19; CDR3 protein: CASIRTGNYGYTF
J gene: TRBJ1-1; V gene: TRBV7-3; CDR3 protein: CASSPEGVNTEAFF
J gene: TRBJ1-3; V gene: TRBV18; CDR3 protein: CASSPPISTGRGSGNTIYF
J gene: TRBJ2-1; V gene: TRBV6-6; CDR3 protein: CASRPRGLGYNEQFF
J gene: TRBJ1-2; V gene: TRBV12-3/TRBV12-4; CDR3 protein: CASSSPGGYGYTF
J gene: TRBJ2-6; V gene: TRBV21-1; CDR3 protein: CATRDSLSGANVLTF
J gene: TRBJ1-5; V gene: TRBV30; CDR3 protein: CAWSYGEGNQPQHF
J gene: TRBJ1-1; V gene: TRBV3-1/TRBV3-2; CDR3 protein: CASSPDRVSEAFF
J gene: TRBJ2-2; V gene: TRBV18; CDR3 protein: CASSPRDRSFMNTGELFF
J gene: TRBJ1-1; V gene: TRBV6-5; CDR3 protein: CASNSQGAWTEAFF
J gene: TRBJ2-3; V gene: TRBV6-6; CDR3 protein: CASSLPGLRVLTDTQYF
J gene: TRBJ2-5; V gene: TRBV6-5; CDR3 protein: CASVLRETQYF
J gene: TRBJ1-5; V gene: TRBV4-2; CDR3 protein: CASSQVTGEDQPQHF
J gene: TRBJ2-7; V gene: TRBV9; CDR3 protein: CASSVVADYEQYF
J gene: TRBJ2-3; V gene: TRBV7-3; CDR3 protein: CASSLQGRGLGDTQYF
J gene: TRBJ1-1; V gene: TRBV5-1; CDR3 protein: CASSLALGGNTEAFF
J gene: TRBJ2-1; V gene: TRBV3-1/TRBV3-2; CDR3 protein: CASSLSSQGEQFF
J gene: TRBJ1-1; V gene: TRBV7-8; CDR3 protein: CASSLQGAQNTEAFF
J gene: TRBJ2-3; V gene: TRBV4-1; CDR3 protein: CASSSIRLAGSTDTQYF
J gene: TRBJ1-5; V gene: TRBV9; CDR3 protein: CASSASSGSNQPQHF
J gene: TRBJ2-1; V gene: TRBV18; CDR3 protein: CASSPPGAIIDEQFF
J gene: TRBJ1-2; V gene: TRBV7-2; CDR3 protein: CASSPDGGTPTRGYTF